The sample holds one count of the clone carrying this T cell receptor beta chain. This CDR3 region has 13 residues. The germline CDR1 and CDR2 sequences are SGHRS and YFSETQ. Trimming left V 2 bases short and J 5 bases short, with 8 bases between. The study drew participants aged about 18 to 89 years from some 25 US areas. Symptom resolution, clearance, or two negative PCRs marked the recovered donors of Cohort 3. The sample originates from a study of blood T cell repertoires in COVID-19. Clones were read by immunoSEQ multiplex PCR, and TCRdb kept only the in-frame ones, dropping some. The sample has about 210,000 clones; 75% to 90% are singletons.

Sample: PBMCs or T cells enriched from blood (not recorded which). V usage is TRBV5-1 and J usage is TRBJ2-1, with D uncertain. The clonotype originates from a man aged 25 to 45 who had recovered from COVID-19. The CDR3 here is CASSFDLNNEQFF. The CDR3 DNA reads TGCGCCAGCAGCTTTGACTTGAACAATGAGCAGTTCTTC. Looking up the rest from reference TRBV5-1 and TRBJ2-1 gives the full variable domain: KAGVTQTPRYLIKTRGQQVTLSCSPISGHRSVSWYQQTPGQGLQFLFEYFSETQRNKGNFPGRFSGRQFSNSRSEMNVSTLELGDSALYLCASSFDLNNEQFFGPGTRLTVL.